The 20 T cell receptor beta chains reported below all come from one sample, sequenced in a study of shared clonotypes between healthy human individuals. Measured with immunoSEQ multiplex PCR; TCRdb has only the in-frame clones, and not every one. The data contain 2,500,000 or so clones, 80% to 95% of them singletons. The sequenced sample was naive CD4+ T cells from PBMCs. Stated subset: CD45RA+ positively selected. These receptors were obtained from a man between 18 and 29 years old in good health. Some clones in this sample may be carry-over from other donors' samples.

This chain connects TRBV27 to TRBJ1-2, with 8 positions matching TRBD1. Germline loops: CDR1 MNHEY, CDR2 SMNVEV (reference sequence). The CDR3 contains 13 residues. J lost 9 bases, V lost 6 bases, and 9 bases had no gene match. The CDR3 loop is CASSQQGDGSYTF. In DNA, the CDR3 is TGTGCCAGCAGCCAACAGGGGGACGGTAGCTACACCTTC.

This rearrangement joins TRBV13 to TRBJ2-7, with D possibly TRBD2 on 6 matching bases. The CDR3 has 15 amino acids. Looked up from germline, CDR1 is PRHDT and CDR2 is FYEKMQ (reference sequence). Trimming removed 3 bases from V and 0 bases from J, with 12 bases in between. Written as DNA, the CDR3 is TGTGCCAGCAGCTTCCGGCGGGATCCCTCCTACGAGCAGTACTTC. Its translation is CASSFRRDPSYEQYF.

The sample holds one count of this clone. The rearrangement links TRBV10-3 to TRBJ2-7, with D maybe TRBD1 (6 bases). Germline CDR1 ENHRY, CDR2 SYGVKD. The CDR3 extends over 15 amino acids. The V end was cut by 6 bases, the J end by 2 bases, with 17 bases between. CDR3 in DNA: TGTGCCATCAGCGACAATACAGGGATCGCCTACGAGCAGTACTTC. Protein: CAISDNTGIAYEQYF.

This chain's CDR3 is CASSPIRDRGVTEAFF. The CDR3 bases are TGTGCCAGCAGCCCCATAAGGGACAGGGGAGTTACTGAAGCTTTCTTT. The V and J genes are TRBV7-9 and TRBJ1-1, with 10 bases identical to TRBD1. CDR1 and CDR2 (germline): SEHNR, FQNEAQ (reference sequence). This CDR3 contains 16 residues. After removal of 5 bases from V and 5 bases from J, the junction contained 11 bases not matched to a gene.

Turning to this clone: This specimen includes other DNA sequences encoding the same CDR3. V usage is TRBV7-3 and J usage is TRBJ2-5; 7 nucleotides match TRBD1. Trimming took 1 base from V and 3 from J; bases not matched to a gene: 2. The CDR3 consists of 14 residues. The germline V gene encodes CDR1 SGHTA and CDR2 FQGTGA. The CDR3 nucleotides are TGTGCCAGCAGCTTAAGTGGGACAGAAGAGACCCAGTACTTC. It is translated as CASSLSGTEETQYF.

The V and J genes are TRBV27 and TRBJ2-3; D is undetermined. Germline loops: CDR1 MNHEY, CDR2 SMNVEV (reference sequence). CDR3 length equals 14 residues. V lost 2 bases and J 6 bases, leaving 12 bases between the germline ends. In nucleotides, the CDR3 is TGTGCCAGCAGTTTAAAAGGTGTGAGGGATACGCAGTATTTT. It is translated as CASSLKGVRDTQYF.

The chain is built from TRBV7-7 and TRBJ2-1, with a weak D call TRBD2 (5 bases). Germline CDR1 SSHAT, CDR2 FNYEAQ (reference sequence). There are 14 residues in the CDR3. Between the trimmed V and J ends, which lost 5 bases and 3 bases, there was a span of 11 bases. The CDR3 DNA sequence: TGTGCCAGCAGCCCCGGGGAGCGCTACAATGAGCAGTTCTTC. Its translation is CASSPGERYNEQFF.

J is TRBJ1-2 and V is TRBV7-9; unclear D gene. The germline V gene has CDR1 SEHNR and CDR2 FQNEAQ (reference sequence). The CDR3 length is 13 residues. V lost 6 bases to trimming and J lost 5 bases, with 13 bases between them. The CDR3 DNA reads TGTGCCAGCAGACAAATTTTAGGGTATGGCTACACCTTC. It translates to CASRQILGYGYTF.

J is TRBJ1-2 and V is TRBV6-1; a weak D match, TRBD1 (6 bases). The CDR3 loop spans 16 amino acids. Deletions cut 2 bases from V and 6 bases from J, with 19 bases between. From germline, CDR1 is MNHNS and CDR2 SASEGT. For the CDR3, the DNA is TGTGCCAGCAGTGAATGGGGGCAGCCCTCTATGAATGGCTACACCTTC. This sequence encodes CASSEWGQPSMNGYTF.

The rearrangement links TRBV4-1 to TRBJ2-5; D is possibly TRBD1 (6 bases). The closer fit of TRBJ2-7 to the DNA end suggests the J call may be wrong. CDR1 is MGHRA, CDR2 YSYEKL, per germline. CDR3 length: 17 amino acids. CDR3 sequence reads: CASSQGLLGQSSYEQYF. The DNA of the CDR3 is TGCGCCAGCAGCCAAGGCCTTTTGGGACAATCCTCCTACGAGCAGTACTTC.

The rearrangement links TRBV7-9 to TRBJ2-3; D is uncertain. V lost 5 bases and J lost 3, with 21 bases in between. This CDR3 has 17 amino acids. Germline V gives CDR1 SEHNR, CDR2 FQNEAQ (reference sequence). The CDR3 sequence is CASSTPPLVGWTDTQYF. The CDR3, as DNA: TGTGCCAGCAGCACCCCCCCGTTGGTTGGTTGGACAGATACGCAGTATTTT.

The chain uses TRBV6-1 and TRBJ1-2; TRBD1 matches at 9 bases. In germline, CDR1 is MNHNS, CDR2 SASEGT. The CDR3 covers 15 residues. Losses at the gene ends were 6 bases for V and 5 bases for J; bases not matched to a gene: 10. The CDR3 DNA follows: TGTGCCAGCAGGCTTACTATCGGGACAGGGTATGGCTACACCTTC. Translated: CASRLTIGTGYGYTF.

V gene TRBV5-1 combines with J gene TRBJ2-5, with a weak D call TRBD1 (5 bases). Per germline, CDR1 SGHRS and CDR2 YFSETQ. This CDR3 contains 12 residues. Trimming shortened V by 4 bases and J by 4 bases, and 8 bases separated the two germline ends. The CDR3 region is CASSQGIETQYF. The CDR3, as DNA: TGCGCCAGCAGCCAGGGAATAGAGACCCAGTACTTC.

V gene TRBV19 combines with J gene TRBJ1-1; 10 bases align to TRBD1. The CDR3 extends over 16 amino acids. Germline trimming cut 3 bases from V and 1 base from J; bases unmatched to any gene: 5. Germline V gene lookup returns CDR1 LNHDA and CDR2 SQIVND (reference sequence). The chain's CDR3 is CASSMAGQGTNTEAFF. The CDR3 nucleotides read TGTGCCAGTAGTATGGCGGGACAGGGGACGAACACTGAAGCTTTCTTT.

A single count supports this clone. This sample includes further DNA sequences coding for the same CDR3. The chain recombines TRBV9 with TRBJ2-1; D call uncertain. Germline V gene sequence: CDR1 SGDLS, CDR2 YYNGEE. The CDR3 covers 11 residues. V lost 3 bases to trimming and J lost 7 bases, with 5 bases between them. The CDR3 DNA reads TGTGCCAGCAGCGCCTCAAATGAGCAGTTCTTC. Its translation is CASSASNEQFF.

The V call is TRBV7-3, the J call TRBJ2-7; TRBD2 matches at 11 bases. V shed 3 bases and J 2 bases; nucleotides not matched to a gene: 3. Germline CDR1 and CDR2: SGHTA and FQGTGA. This CDR3 comprises 15 residues. The DNA for the CDR3 is TGTGCCAGCAGCTTGGGACTAGCGGCGACCTACGAGCAGTACTTC. Translation gives CASSLGLAATYEQYF.

The chain uses TRBV27 and TRBJ2-1; the D is unclear. With 11 bases removed from V and 3 bases from J, the gap between germline ends came to 17 bases. Looked up from germline, CDR1 is MNHEY and CDR2 is SMNVEV (reference sequence). This CDR3 is 14 amino acids long. DNA of the CDR3: TGTGCCTCAGCAAGTTCAGGATACTACAATGAGCAGTTCTTC. Translating gives CASASSGYYNEQFF.

The chain uses TRBV9 and TRBJ1-3; 9 nucleotides match TRBD1. V gave up 1 base and J gave up 4 bases; unmatched junction bases: 9. Germline CDR1 SGDLS, CDR2 YYNGEE. The CDR3 extends over 17 amino acids. The CDR3 DNA reads TGTGCCAGCAGCGTACTAGGGGGGACAGGGCAAGGAAACACCATATATTTT. Encoded protein: CASSVLGGTGQGNTIYF. Variable domain in full (rest from reference TRBV9 and TRBJ1-3): DSGVTQTPKHLITATGQRVTLRCSPRSGDLSVYWYQQSLDQGLQFLIQYYNGEERAKGNILERFSAQQFPDLHSELNLSSLELGDSALYFCASSVLGGTGQGNTIYFGEGSWLTVV.

Turning to this clone: Relative to the germline gene, one junction end is altered; a read error may explain this. Written as DNA, the CDR3 is TGTGCCTGGAACAGAGCGGGGGACGGCGGAAACTTC. Its translation: CAWNRAGDGGNF. The chain links TRBV30 to TRBJ2-5, with 8 positions matching TRBD2. CDR1 and CDR2 (germline): GTSNPN, SVGIG (reference sequence). CDR3 size: 12 residues.

The V call is TRBV4-1, the J call TRBJ2-7; maybe TRBD2 (5 bases). The ends were cut back, 4 bases at V and 5 bases at J, with 21 bases in the middle. CDR1 is MGHRA, CDR2 YSYEKL, per germline. This CDR3 contains 16 residues. The CDR3 loop reads CASSPRERVLFHEQYF. The CDR3 bases are TGCGCCAGCAGCCCTCGGGAAAGGGTTTTGTTCCACGAGCAGTACTTC.